This is a list of T cell receptor beta chains from one sample in a study of blood T cell repertoires in COVID-19. The protocol was immunoSEQ multiplex PCR, while the TCRdb copy is restricted to in-frame clones and leaves out a portion. The top ten hold about 5.4% of the sample, which has 360,000 or so clones, around 83% seen once. Sequencing was done on a sample of PBMCs or T cells enriched from blood (not recorded which). The receptors were sampled from a woman between 50 and 59 years old who had recovered from COVID-19. The conserved cysteine and the conserved F or W are not part of the CDR3 here. Clone size appears in some rows only: once, few, many, or a class for an expanded clone.

cdr3_length	v_call	clone_size	cdr3_aa
15	TRBV5-6	-	ASSLSLGPRRGGEQY
15	TRBV18	-	ASSRNRVGSTFTEAF
12	TRBV30	-	AWRGQGLNYGYT
12	TRBV4-3	-	ASSQGGGNYGYT
14	TRBV27	-	ASTSLAGAPNSPLH
11	TRBV29-1	-	SVTSGRAGEQY
11	TRBV14	-	ASSLVPGTEAF
14	TRBV5-6	once	ASSLLGGGLNTEAF
13	TRBV4-2	-	ASSQGTGSSYGYT
13	TRBV27	-	ASSTGQSSYNEQF
14	TRBV7-2	-	ASSLQANLNTGELF
13	TRBV5-1	few	ASSWTSPNTGELF
14	TRBV4-2	-	ASSRRSQLTNYGYT
13	TRBV7-3	-	ASSLRRDRNTEAF
12	TRBV13	once	ASSLGTDTYGYT
11	TRBV4-2	-	ASSQNQGTEAF
13	TRBV11-1	-	ASSLERALNTEAF
15	TRBV4-2	once	ASSQVGGQGAMFGYT
14	TRBV15	-	ATSSAQTGLYYGYT
14	TRBV3-1/TRBV3-2	once	ASSQGTGGGNQPQH
13	TRBV5-1	few	ASSESGTGNQPQH
11	TRBV19	-	ASSNRVSYEQY
9	TRBV12-3/TRBV12-4	-	ASSLINTQY
13	TRBV7-6	-	ASSLLADPVFEQF
12	TRBV4-2	-	ASSQDGILETQY
16	TRBV7-2	once	ASTKTSAGGFSYNEQF
13	TRBV30	-	AWNTLAGVQETQY
10	TRBV6-2/TRBV6-3	-	ASSQLVNEQF
12	TRBV2	few	ASTRQGGVNEQF
12	TRBV5-1	-	ASSPSGFRPYAY
12	TRBV5-1	once	ASSLGLEDEKLF
12	TRBV19	once	ASCQGALGYGYT
13	TRBV5-1	few	ASSPPRPTGNTIY
9	TRBV20-1	-	SARLPDEQY
14	TRBV5-6	-	ASQPEAGAIYNEQF
12	TRBV29-1	-	SVLQIQPLDTQY
15	TRBV6-2/TRBV6-3	-	ASRRAPNFSGANVLT
12	TRBV3-1/TRBV3-2	-	ASSQDFAGETQY
14	TRBV27	-	ASSLSVTGGPYEQY
11	TRBV5-1	-	ASRGQGMGEQY
13	TRBV19	-	ASSGTGGIFQPQH
14	TRBV28	-	ASSSYPGQQNSPLH
12	TRBV5-4	few	ASTLQIADNEQF
11	TRBV12-2	-	ASRPRAVPEQY
14	TRBV9	-	ASSDRGAIEEDTQY